These T cell receptor beta chains were read from a single sample in a study of T-cell memory formation after mild COVID-19. TCRdb used MiXCR to reprocess the 5' RACE reads, holding one entry per CDR3 protein. Here the sample spans about 470,000 distinct CDR3 sequences, roughly 23% being singletons. Sequenced input: PBMCs or a T cell subset sorted from them (not recorded which). These receptor sequences come from an adult woman who had mild COVID-19 (a few samples of this study predate the infection). Cell type and time point are not known. Both conserved end residues are part of each CDR3. The order of the fields is D gene, J gene, clone size, V gene, CDR3 DNA, CDR3 protein. D genes are given only for firm matches. Not every row has a clone size; where given, it reads once, few, many or a size class.

.,TRBJ2-2,few,TRBV7-3,TGTGCCAGCAGCTTATTTCCTGGGACGGGGGCCGGGGAGCTGTTTTTT,CASSLFPGTGAGELFF
TRBD2,TRBJ2-1,.,TRBV5-1,TGCGCCAGCAGCTTGCGGGGGGACAATGAGCAGTTCTTC,CASSLRGDNEQFF
.,TRBJ2-3,.,TRBV2,TGTGCCAGCAGTGGTGGAAAAGTAAGAGATACGCAGTATTTT,CASSGGKVRDTQYF
.,TRBJ1-1,.,TRBV11-3,TGTGCCAGCAGCTTAGATCCCGGTTTAGTTGAAGCTTTCTTT,CASSLDPGLVEAFF
TRBD1,TRBJ1-2,.,TRBV4-1,TGCGCCAGCAGCCCCCTCGGAAGGGGGCGCCCCAACTATGGCTACACCTTC,CASSPLGRGRPNYGYTF
TRBD1,TRBJ1-5,many,TRBV5-1,TGCGCCAGCGCCTCGACAGGGGCGAGAGGTCAGCCCCAGCATTTT,CASASTGARGQPQHF
TRBD1,TRBJ2-1,.,TRBV20-1,TGCAGTGCTAGACCCACGACAGGGGGCCGAGCGTTCTTC,CSARPTTGGRAFF
.,TRBJ2-7,.,TRBV7-8,TGTGCCAGCATCCCGGGCTCAGCCTACGAGCAGTACTTC,CASIPGSAYEQYF
.,TRBJ2-1,once,TRBV11-2,TGTGCCAGCAGCCCTACGACCGGACAGCTTAATGAGCAGTTCTTC,CASSPTTGQLNEQFF
.,TRBJ1-6,few,TRBV7-8,TGTGCCAGCACCTCCAGTGTTAATTCACCCCTCCACTTT,CASTSSVNSPLHF
TRBD2,TRBJ2-5,.,TRBV12-3/TRBV12-4,TGTGCCAGCAGTTTGACTAGCGGGAGGGCCCAGACCCAGTACTTC,CASSLTSGRAQTQYF
TRBD1,TRBJ2-3,.,TRBV29-1,TGCAGCGTAGGCTGGGACAGCCAAAGCACAGATACGCAGTATTTT,CSVGWDSQSTDTQYF
TRBD2,TRBJ2-3,.,TRBV5-1,TGCGCCAGCAGCCCCAGGACTAGCGGGGTGGGGGATACGCAGTATTTT,CASSPRTSGVGDTQYF
.,TRBJ2-7,.,TRBV20-1,TGCAGTGCTAGGTCACGCCTTACAATAGATCCCTACGAGCAGTACTTC,CSARSRLTIDPYEQYF
.,TRBJ1-4,.,TRBV5-4,TGTGCCAGCAGCCCTTCGGGATCGACAGCGGATGAAAAACTGTTTTTT,CASSPSGSTADEKLFF
TRBD1,TRBJ1-3,.,TRBV20-1,TGCAGTGCTAGACGGGGACAGGGCACTCTCACCATATATTTT,CSARRGQGTLTIYF